The 23 T cell receptor beta chains reported below all come from one sample, sequenced in a study of T cell repertoires in cytomegalovirus infection. TCRdb recomputed calls from the reads with MiXCR, one row per CDR3 protein. The table records approximately 390,000 distinct CDR3 sequences, roughly 36% of them present only once. Their antigen targets remain unknown. Sample: cultured PBMCs, taken from culture after CMV antigen stimulation. These receptors all stem from a human donor in good health (CMV status not recorded). Some clones in this sample may be carry-over from other donors' samples.

This chain connects TRBV7-9 to TRBJ2-7; TRBD1 matches at 8 bases. The V and J ends lost 5 bases and 6 bases, in that order; junction bases with no gene match: 12. The CDR3 loop spans 15 amino acids. The germline CDR1 and CDR2 sequences are SEHNR and FQNEAQ (reference sequence). This chain's CDR3 is CASSDARTGMSEQYF. CDR3 DNA: TGTGCCAGCAGCGACGCTCGGACAGGGATGAGCGAGCAGTACTTC.

This clonotype was detected ten times or more. The chain couples TRBV12-3 or TRBV12-4 to TRBJ1-5; 8 bases fit TRBD1. The CDR3 totals 15 residues. J was trimmed by 6 bases and V by 4 bases; bases with no gene match: 8. CDR3 residues: CASSWGRQGAQPQHF. For the CDR3, the DNA is TGTGCCAGCAGTTGGGGTAGGCAGGGGGCTCAGCCCCAGCATTTT.

The chain combines TRBV5-1 with TRBJ2-2; 12 bases align to TRBD2. Trimming removed 9 bases from V and 2 bases from J; junction bases left unmatched: 8. Germline V gene data show CDR1 as SGHRS and CDR2 as YFSETQ. The CDR3 totals 16 residues. The CDR3 here is CATYPGLAGNTGELFF. In DNA, the CDR3 is TGCGCCACTTACCCGGGACTAGCGGGTAACACCGGGGAGCTGTTTTTT. Variable domain in full (rest from reference TRBV5-1 and TRBJ2-2): KAGVTQTPRYLIKTRGQQVTLSCSPISGHRSVSWYQQTPGQGLQFLFEYFSETQRNKGNFPGRFSGRQFSNSRSEMNVSTLELGDSALYLCATYPGLAGNTGELFFGEGSRLTVL.

This clonotype was detected only a few times. CDR3 sequence reads: CASSIENSPLHF. DNA of the CDR3: TGTGCCAGCAGTATAGAAAATTCACCCCTCCACTTT. The V call is TRBV12-3 or TRBV12-4, the J call TRBJ1-6; D is unclear. Deletions cut 5 bases from V and 7 bases from J, with 6 bases between. The CDR3 covers 12 residues.

The chain recombines TRBV7-2 with TRBJ2-1, with D possibly being TRBD2 (5 bases). Trimming shortened V by 5 bases and J by 0 bases, and 14 bases separated the two germline ends. Germline V gene lookup returns CDR1 SGHTA and CDR2 FQGNSA. This CDR3 has 16 amino acids. CDR3 region: CASSPRGWGSYNEQFF. The CDR3 DNA follows: TGTGCCAGCAGCCCCAGAGGGTGGGGCTCCTACAATGAGCAGTTCTTC.

The chain combines TRBV10-3 with TRBJ2-5; 9 bases match TRBD2. V dropped 6 bases and J dropped 5; count of bases not matched to a gene: 7. Germline V gene data show CDR1 as ENHRY and CDR2 as SYGVKD. The CDR3 length is 14 residues. CDR3 protein: CAISWREGLETQYF. CDR3 bases: TGTGCCATCAGCTGGCGGGAGGGGCTGGAGACCCAGTACTTC.

There are many counts of this clonotype. In DNA, the CDR3 is TGTGCCAGCAGCTTTCCCAACTCCTACGAGCAGTACTTC. It specifies CASSFPNSYEQYF. V gene TRBV7-2 combines with J gene TRBJ2-7, with no clear D. Between the trimmed V and J ends, which lost 3 bases and 0 bases, there was a span of 6 bases. The CDR3 has 13 amino acids. Germline V CDR1 and CDR2: SGHTA, FQGNSA.

The chain carries TRBV6-1 and TRBJ2-2, with D possibly TRBD1 on 5 matching bases. V lost 8 bases and J 1 base, leaving 8 bases between the germline ends. The germline gives CDR1 MNHNS, CDR2 SASEGT. This CDR3 has 13 amino acids. The CDR3 DNA follows: TGTGCCAGCGTCAGGGAGAACACCGGGGAGCTGTTTTTT. Protein product: CASVRENTGELFF.

The chain has TRBV5-6 and TRBJ2-1; 7 bases align to TRBD2. Germline V gene data show CDR1 as SGHDT and CDR2 as YYEEEE. Trimming took 4 bases from V and 2 from J; bases not matched to a gene: 9. There are 16 residues in the CDR3. CDR3 in DNA: TGTGCCAGCAGCGCCCTACTAGCGACCACCTACAATGAGCAGTTCTTC. Encoded protein: CASSALLATTYNEQFF.

Worth noting for this clonotype: Germline is not matched at one junction end, which may reflect a read error. The chain joins TRBV6-2 or TRBV6-3 to TRBJ2-1; 9 nucleotides line up with TRBD1. The germline gives CDR1 MNHEY, CDR2 SVGEGT. The CDR3 totals 16 residues. The CDR3 coding sequence is TGTGCCAGCAGTTACTCACAGGGGGCCGTCTACAACGAGCAGTTCTTC. As protein: CASSYSQGAVYNEQFF.

A few counts support this clonotype. This chain joins TRBV11-2 and TRBJ1-3; no definite D call. The CDR3 has 16 amino acids. From germline, CDR1 is SGHAT and CDR2 FQNNGV. V lost 1 base and J 1 base, leaving 11 bases between the germline ends. The CDR3 is CASSLGSRTSGNTIYF. The DNA of the CDR3 is TGTGCCAGCAGCTTAGGGTCTCGGACTTCTGGAAACACCATATATTTT.

V usage is TRBV6-5 and J usage is TRBJ2-5, with TRBD2 matching over 11 bases. The CDR3 length is 16 residues. The germline gives CDR1 MNHEY, CDR2 SVGAGI. After removal of 2 bases from V and 5 bases from J, the junction contained 7 bases not matched to a gene. The DNA of the CDR3 is TGTGCCAGCAGTTACCCCCCGGGACTAGCGGCGGAGACCCAGTACTTC. Amino acid sequence: CASSYPPGLAAETQYF.

This clonotype has only a few counts. The V gene is TRBV11-3, the J gene TRBJ1-3; D gene ambiguous. The CDR3 has 12 residues. V was pared by 0 bases and J by 8 bases, with 5 bases between. Germline-derived CDR1 and CDR2 are SGHNT and YENEEA. The CDR3 sequence is CASSLDSHTIYF. The CDR3 DNA follows: TGTGCCAGCAGCTTAGACTCGCACACCATATATTTT. Full variable domain (remainder filled in from reference TRBV11-3 and TRBJ1-3): EAGVVQSPRYKIIEKKQPVAFWCNPISGHNTLYWYLQNLGQGPELLIRYENEEAVDDSQLPKDRFSAERLKGVDSTLKIQPAELGDSAVYLCASSLDSHTIYFGEGSWLTVV.

This chain links TRBV7-2 with TRBJ2-1, with a possible D match to TRBD1 (5 bases). V was trimmed by 5 bases and J by 6 bases, leaving 14 bases between them. CDR3 length: 14 residues. Germline CDR1 and CDR2: SGHTA and FQGNSA. In DNA, the CDR3 is TGTGCCAGCAGCACGGGCCAAAGGGGCAATGAGCAGTTCTTC. It translates to CASSTGQRGNEQFF.

This clonotype was observed many times. This chain joins TRBV7-8 and TRBJ2-3, with D perhaps TRBD2 (6 bases). This CDR3 region has 19 residues. V was pared by 1 base and J by 5 bases, with 25 bases between. CDR1 and CDR2 from the germline V gene are SGHVS and FQNEAQ. CDR3 in amino acids: CASSLVTGLFAVVQDTQYF. For the CDR3, the DNA is TGTGCCAGCAGCTTAGTAACGGGACTGTTCGCTGTGGTGCAAGATACGCAGTATTTT.

Ten or more counts support this clonotype. The chain links TRBV25-1 to TRBJ2-5; 7 bases fit TRBD1. Germline assignment: CDR1 MGHDK and CDR2 SYGVNS. This CDR3 contains 15 residues. V lost 6 bases to trimming and J lost 3 bases; unmatched junction nucleotides: 10. Here the CDR3 DNA reads TGTGCCAGCAGCAGAACCGGGACAGCCGAAGAGACCCAGTACTTC. Translation gives CASSRTGTAEETQYF. The entire variable domain, with the rest obtained from reference TRBV25-1 and TRBJ2-5, is as follows: EADIYQTPRYLVIGTGKKITLECSQTMGHDKMYWYQQDPGMELHLIHYSYGVNSTEKGDLSSESTVSRIRTEHFPLTLESARPSHTSQYLCASSRTGTAEETQYFGPGTRLLVL.

This clonotype was seen a few times. This chain links TRBV20-1 with TRBJ2-1, with 8 bases lining up with TRBD2. There are 12 residues in the CDR3. Unmatched junction bases numbered 3, after V lost 6 bases and J lost 5 bases. Germline V gives CDR1 DFQATT, CDR2 SNEGSKA (reference sequence). CDR3 amino acids: CSAPREDNEQFF. As DNA, the CDR3 is TGCAGTGCCCCGCGGGAGGACAATGAGCAGTTCTTC.

The chain links TRBV4-3 to TRBJ2-5; 7 bases align to TRBD1. Germline-derived CDR1 and CDR2 are LGHNA and YSLEER. V shed 2 bases and J 3 bases; nucleotides not matched to a gene: 12. The CDR3 consists of 17 residues. This CDR3 reads CASSQSRQGKGEETQYF. CDR3 coding DNA: TGCGCCAGCAGCCAATCGCGACAGGGTAAGGGGGAAGAGACCCAGTACTTC.

The genes are TRBV7-2 and TRBJ1-4, with D perhaps matching TRBD1 (5 bases). Trimming took 5 bases from V and 5 from J, leaving 9 bases between them. Per germline, CDR1 SGHTA and CDR2 FQGNSA. This CDR3 is 13 amino acids long. The CDR3 sequence: CASSVDRNEKLFF. CDR3 DNA: TGTGCCAGCAGCGTAGACAGAAATGAAAAACTGTTTTTT.

This clonotype was detected a few times. This rearrangement joins TRBV29-1 to TRBJ1-2, with TRBD1 matching 8 bases. This CDR3 is built from 14 residues. J gave up 7 bases and V 3 bases, and 10 bases lay outside the gene matches. Germline V lookup: CDR1 SQVTM, CDR2 ANQGSEA. CDR3 nucleotides: TGCAGCGTTGACCTGACAGGGGCTGTAGGTGGCTACACCTTC. It translates to CSVDLTGAVGGYTF.

The chain joins TRBV28 to TRBJ2-1, with a tentative D call TRBD2 (5 bases). CDR1 is MDHEN and CDR2 is SYDVKM in the germline V gene. The CDR3 length is 13 residues. The V gene lost 3 bases and the J gene lost 5 bases, with 8 bases spanning the gap. CDR3 DNA: TGTGCCAGCAGTTTGACGGGAAACAATGAGCAGTTCTTC. It is translated as CASSLTGNNEQFF.

This clonotype was observed a few times. The chain has TRBV20-1 and TRBJ2-2, with 8 bases aligning to TRBD1. J lost 5 bases, V lost 2 bases, and 10 bases had no gene match. The germline gives CDR1 DFQATT, CDR2 SNEGSKA (reference sequence). CDR3 length: 16 amino acids. CDR3 sequence reads: CSARSPRTGRTGELFF. In DNA, the CDR3 is TGCAGTGCTAGAAGCCCTAGGACAGGGAGAACCGGGGAGCTGTTTTTT.

The chain recombines TRBV5-4 with TRBJ2-2, with 8 bases fitting TRBD1. The CDR3 length is 15 residues. Per the germline V gene, CDR1 is SGHNT and CDR2 is YYREEE (reference sequence). After removal of 6 bases from V and 3 bases from J, the junction contained 7 bases not matched to a gene. CDR3 amino acids: CASKEDRVYTGELFF. The DNA of the CDR3 is TGTGCCAGCAAGGAGGACAGGGTGTACACCGGGGAGCTGTTTTTT.